Listed here are 25 T cell receptor beta chains from one sample, sequenced in a study of identical twins. TCRdb re-analysed the 5' RACE reads in MiXCR, keeping a single row per CDR3 protein. The sample lists 450,000 or so distinct CDR3 sequences; approximately 18% were seen once. Sequencing was carried out using naive T cells sorted from blood. The source of these receptors is a man aged 50 or older in good health.

Many counts were recorded for this clonotype. V gene TRBV20-1 combines with J gene TRBJ2-7, with D possibly being TRBD1 or TRBD2 (7 bases each). The length of the CDR3 is 13 residues. The V gene's germline CDR1 is DFQATT and CDR2 SNEGSKA (reference sequence). CDR3 amino acids: CSTTGRDAYEQYF. The CDR3 nucleotides read TGCAGCACGACAGGGAGGGACGCCTACGAGCAGTACTTC.

This clonotype was counted between two and nine times. The chain couples TRBV10-3 to TRBJ2-1; TRBD2 matches 9 bases. The CDR3 length is 13 residues. J was trimmed by 5 bases and V by 6 bases; bases with no gene match: 2. Germline loops: CDR1 ENHRY, CDR2 SYGVKD. CDR3: CAIRTSGNNEQFF. DNA for the CDR3: TGTGCCATCAGGACTAGCGGAAACAATGAGCAGTTCTTC.

This clonotype occurred a few times. The chain recombines TRBV24-1 with TRBJ2-1; no clear D gene. Between the trimmed V and J ends, which lost 3 bases and 5 bases, there was a span of 7 bases. Germline loops: CDR1 KGHDR, CDR2 SFDVKD. This CDR3 has 13 amino acids. The CDR3 nucleotides read TGTGCCACCAGTGATGCGTGGGACAATGAGCAGTTCTTC. It encodes CATSDAWDNEQFF.

Written as DNA, the CDR3 is TGTGCCAGCTCACCTGGACAGGGAGGACCCCAGCATTTT. Residues: CASSPGQGGPQHF. The chain carries TRBV18 and TRBJ1-5, with TRBD1 identical over 8 bases. J gave up 10 bases and V 3 bases, and 5 bases lay outside the gene matches. CDR3 size: 13 residues. Germline loops: CDR1 KGHSH, CDR2 LQKENI.

The J gene is TRBJ2-1, the V gene TRBV6-2 or TRBV6-3; D gene unclear. Trimming took 3 bases from V and 8 from J, leaving 17 bases between them. The CDR3 consists of 15 residues. Germline loops: CDR1 MNHEY, CDR2 SVGEGT. The DNA for the CDR3 is TGTGCCAGCAGTTATTCCCGAAGCCGCGGCTATGAGCAGTTCTTC. Translating it yields CASSYSRSRGYEQFF.

With regard to this clonotype: The junction departs from germline at one end; a sequencing error may be responsible. The rearrangement uses TRBV7-9 and TRBJ2-5; tentatively, D is TRBD2 (6 bases). The CDR3 runs 17 residues. Germline-derived CDR1 and CDR2 are SEHNR and FQNEAQ (reference sequence). The CDR3 DNA is TGTGCCAGCAGCCAATCCGGCGGGGCCCCAATGAGGGAGAACCAGTACTTC. It codes for CASSQSGGAPMRENQYF.

This clonotype occurred many times. The chain recombines TRBV29-1 with TRBJ2-3; 15 bases line up with TRBD2. In germline, CDR1 is SQVTM, CDR2 ANQGSEA. This CDR3 is built from 14 residues. V dropped 7 bases and J dropped 8; count of bases not matched to a gene: 7. CDR3 nucleotides: TGCAGCGCCGGACTAGCGGGGGGGCTGGGTACGCAGTATTTT. It is translated as CSAGLAGGLGTQYF.

This clonotype occurred many times. This chain joins TRBV29-1 and TRBJ1-2, with D maybe TRBD1 (6 bases). The CDR3 has 11 amino acids. CDR1 SQVTM and CDR2 ANQGSEA come from the germline V gene. The V and J ends lost 4 bases and 8 bases respectively, with 11 bases between them. The DNA for the CDR3 is TGCAGCGTTGCAGGGGCGAAGGGCTACACCTTC. It specifies CSVAGAKGYTF.

At least ten counts were recorded for this clonotype. The chain is built from TRBV29-1 and TRBJ1-1, with 8 positions matching TRBD1. Germline values: CDR1 SQVTM, CDR2 ANQGSEA. Trimming cost V 2 bases and J 3 bases; bases outside gene matches: 8. This CDR3 spans 15 amino acids. CDR3 sequence reads: CSVEKSRTGHTEAFF. The CDR3 region has the DNA TGCAGCGTTGAAAAATCCAGGACAGGGCACACTGAAGCTTTCTTT. Looking up the rest from reference TRBV29-1 and TRBJ1-1 gives the full variable domain: SAVISQKPSRDICQRGTSLTIQCQVDSQVTMMFWYRQQPGQSLTLIATANQGSEATYESGFVIDKFPISRPNLTFSTLTVSNMSPEDSSIYLCSVEKSRTGHTEAFFGQGTRLTVV.

This clonotype was observed at least ten times. The chain couples TRBV5-1 to TRBJ2-5; TRBD1 aligns across 8 bases. V shed 0 bases, J shed 5 bases, and the junction held 6 bases outside the gene matches. CDR3 length: 15 amino acids. CDR1 and CDR2 from the germline V gene are SGHRS and YFSETQ. This CDR3 is CASSLDGRGQETQYF. In nucleotides, the CDR3 is TGCGCCAGCAGCTTGGACGGCAGGGGGCAGGAGACCCAGTACTTC.

Many counts were recorded for this clonotype. The chain joins TRBV7-2 to TRBJ2-1, with D possibly matching TRBD1 (6 bases). The CDR3 length is 13 residues. Germline-derived CDR1 and CDR2 are SGHTA and FQGNSA. Trimming removed 3 bases at V and 12 bases at J, with 15 bases between. CDR3 loop: CASSLTPQGLQFF. The CDR3, as DNA: TGTGCCAGCAGCTTGACCCCACAGGGATTGCAGTTCTTC.

This clonotype was seen a few times. This chain connects TRBV20-1 to TRBJ2-7, with D possibly being TRBD2 (5 bases). The V gene's germline CDR1 is DFQATT and CDR2 SNEGSKA (reference sequence). This CDR3 comprises 14 residues. Deletions cut 0 bases from V and 4 bases from J, with 13 bases between. The CDR3 bases are TGCAGTGCTAGAGACCGGACTGGGAAATACGAGCAGTACTTC. Amino acid sequence: CSARDRTGKYEQYF.

This clonotype was seen more than once but under ten times. V and J are TRBV20-1 and TRBJ2-6; D is uncertain. Trimming cost V 2 bases and J 0 bases, with 8 bases left between them. The CDR3 is 15 amino acids. CDR1 DFQATT and CDR2 SNEGSKA come from the germline V gene (reference sequence). The CDR3 nucleotides are TGCAGTGCTAGATCGGGTAGCTCTGGGGCCAACGTCCTGACTTTC. Encoded protein: CSARSGSSGANVLTF.

This chain connects TRBV5-1 to TRBJ2-1, with 7 bases that match TRBD2. With 5 bases clipped from V and 3 bases from J, the junction kept 5 bases outside the gene matches. Germline V lookup: CDR1 SGHRS, CDR2 YFSETQ. CDR3 size: 14 residues. This chain's CDR3 is CASRPGTNYNEQFF. The CDR3, as DNA: TGCGCCAGCAGACCCGGGACTAACTACAATGAGCAGTTCTTC.

This clonotype showed up just a few times. CDR3 residues: CASSLGPQSRNGYTF. The CDR3 region has the DNA TGTGCCAGCAGTTTAGGTCCACAGTCGAGGAATGGCTACACCTTC. This chain joins TRBV12-3 or TRBV12-4 and TRBJ1-2, with D unresolved. The CDR3 covers 15 residues. V lost 1 base to trimming and J lost 6 bases, with 15 bases between them.

The chain joins TRBV3-1 to TRBJ2-7; 7 nucleotides line up with TRBD1. CDR1 and CDR2 from the germline V gene are LGHDT and YNNKEL (reference sequence). The V and J ends lost 8 bases and 1 base, in that order; junction bases with no gene match: 8. This CDR3 has 14 residues. CDR3 sequence reads: CASVAGRGSYEQYF. The CDR3 nucleotides read TGTGCCAGCGTTGCAGGCAGGGGGTCCTACGAGCAGTACTTC.

The chain links TRBV4-3 to TRBJ2-1; tentative D call: TRBD2 (5 bases). Germline CDR1 is LGHNA and CDR2 is YSLEER. This CDR3 contains 17 residues. Trimming pared 0 bases from V and 5 bases from J, leaving 17 bases between. The CDR3 region has the DNA TGCGCCAGCAGCCAAGAGCTCCTGAGAGGGAGCCACAATGAGCAGTTCTTC. Protein product: CASSQELLRGSHNEQFF.

V and J are TRBV12-3 or TRBV12-4 and TRBJ2-2, with 7 nucleotides matching TRBD1. The ends lost 6 bases at V and 2 bases at J; junction bases unmatched: 6. The CDR3 has 15 residues. CDR3 sequence reads: CASRGGTANTGELFF. The CDR3 region has the DNA TGTGCCAGCAGGGGTGGGACAGCTAACACCGGGGAGCTGTTTTTT.

This sequence joins TRBV4-3 and TRBJ2-1; 11 bases align to TRBD2. The CDR3 is 19 amino acids. The germline V gene has CDR1 LGHNA and CDR2 YSLEER. Germline trimming cut 0 bases from V and 3 bases from J; bases unmatched to any gene: 10. CDR3 region: CASSQDTRSGRDFYNEQFF. The CDR3 nucleotides read TGCGCCAGCAGCCAAGATACACGTAGCGGGAGGGATTTCTACAATGAGCAGTTCTTC.

This chain uses TRBV9 with TRBJ2-2; D call uncertain. The CDR3 length is 15 residues. Germline assignment: CDR1 SGDLS and CDR2 YYNGEE. Deletions cut 0 bases from V and 6 bases from J, with 12 bases between. In DNA, the CDR3 is TGTGCCAGCAGCGTAGCCAGCAATTGGCCCGGGGAGCTGTTTTTT. Protein sequence: CASSVASNWPGELFF. Variable domain in full (rest from reference TRBV9 and TRBJ2-2): DSGVTQTPKHLITATGQRVTLRCSPRSGDLSVYWYQQSLDQGLQFLIQYYNGEERAKGNILERFSAQQFPDLHSELNLSSLELGDSALYFCASSVASNWPGELFFGEGSRLTVL.

This clonotype was detected a few times. This rearrangement joins TRBV20-1 to TRBJ2-3; 8 bases are shared with TRBD2. CDR1 is DFQATT and CDR2 is SNEGSKA in the germline V gene (reference sequence). The trim removed 2 bases at V and 6 bases at J, leaving 13 bases unmatched. This CDR3 is built from 16 residues. The CDR3 nucleotides are TGCAGTGCTAGACGAGCGGGGGTGCTAAATCCCGATACGCAGTATTTT. Protein sequence: CSARRAGVLNPDTQYF.

The table lists this clonotype with a few counts. This chain joins TRBV20-1 and TRBJ2-1; 15 bases are shared with TRBD2. Per germline, CDR1 DFQATT and CDR2 SNEGSKA (reference sequence). V gave up 1 base and J gave up 4 bases; unmatched junction bases: 17. This CDR3 is built from 21 residues. CDR3 DNA sequence: TGCAGTGCTAGAGCACCCGAGGGACTAGCGGGGGGCCAACTCGTATACAATGAGCAGTTCTTC. It specifies CSARAPEGLAGGQLVYNEQFF.

The sample holds many counts of this clonotype. The chain recombines TRBV14 with TRBJ2-5, with TRBD1 identical over 7 bases. The V gene's germline CDR1 is SGHDN and CDR2 FVKESK. Trimming took 0 bases from V and 4 from J; bases not matched to a gene: 11. The CDR3 length is 17 residues. In DNA form, the CDR3 reads TGTGCCAGCAGCCAAGAGTACAGGGGATATTTGGGAGAGACCCAGTACTTC. Translation gives CASSQEYRGYLGETQYF.

This clonotype has just a few counts. The chain combines TRBV13 with TRBJ2-1; no clear D. The CDR3 is made up of 16 amino acids. The V and J ends lost 4 bases and 0 bases respectively, with 13 bases between them. CDR1 is PRHDT, CDR2 FYEKMQ, per germline (reference sequence). CDR3 region: CASSSPRWDSYNEQFF. CDR3 DNA sequence: TGTGCCAGCAGCTCCCCCCGCTGGGACTCCTACAATGAGCAGTTCTTC. Combining the CDR3 with reference TRBV13 and TRBJ2-1 gives the whole variable domain AAGVIQSPRHLIKEKRETATLKCYPIPRHDTVYWYQQGPGQDPQFLISFYEKMQSDKGSIPDRFSAQQFSDYHSELNMSSLELGDSALYFCASSSPRWDSYNEQFFGPGTRLTVL.

This clonotype was counted many times. The gene calls are TRBV29-1 and TRBJ2-7; possible D gene TRBD2, 5 bases. Germline CDR1 is SQVTM and CDR2 is ANQGSEA. This CDR3 spans 12 amino acids. V lost 7 bases and J 6 bases, leaving 16 bases between the germline ends. CDR3 protein: CSARAQNGEQYF. CDR3 nucleotide sequence: TGCAGCGCGAGGGCCCAGAACGGCGAGCAGTACTTC.